This T cell receptor (beta chain) was captured in a study of T cell responses to AZD1222 COVID-19 vaccine. Overall study results and limits: Of spike-specific TCRs, nearly half reportedly target regions left unmutated in variants.

The germline V gene encodes CDR1 LGHNT and CDR2 FRNRAP. Trimming at V came to 0 bases and at J to 2 bases, leaving 4 bases not matched to a gene. The length of the CDR3 is 17 residues. Produced via immunoSEQ multiplex PCR; TCRdb's table is partial and in-frame only. The sample holds approximately 150,000 clones, more than 85% seen once. About this clone itself: Its antigen is still unknown.

Sequenced material: peripheral blood, taken 28 days after the second AZD1222 dose. The chain carries TRBV12-5 and TRBJ2-6; 7 nucleotides align to TRBD2. This TCR was sampled from an adult who received the AZD1222 COVID-19 vaccine. The chain's CDR3 is CASGLVLALAGANVLTF. Written as DNA, the CDR3 is TGTGCTAGTGGTTTGGTACTAGCGTTAGCTGGGGCCAACGTCCTGACTTTC.